Listed below are T cell receptor beta chains from one sample, sequenced in a study of shared clonotypes between healthy human individuals. Repertoires were generated with immunoSEQ multiplex PCR, while TCRdb's copy carries only in-frame clones and drops some. The sample lists about 1 million clones, under 80% occurring once. The sequencing input was memory CD4+ T cells sorted from blood. These receptors were taken from a man younger than 30 in good health. Both conserved end residues are part of each CDR3. A D gene is named only where the DNA matches it firmly. The size field is filled for only some rows; it gives once, few, many or a size class.

>.|TRBJ2-2|.|TRBV5-1
TGCGCCAGCAGCCGGGACACACTCTCGAACACCGGGGAGCTGTTTTTT
CASSRDTLSNTGELFF
>.|TRBJ2-5|.|TRBV7-9
TGTGCCAGCAGCTTGGTGGGTGCCGAGACCCAGTACTTC
CASSLVGAETQYF
>.|TRBJ2-2|.|TRBV28
TGTGCCAGCAGTCAACCGGGGGTACTCACCGGGGAGCTGTTTTTT
CASSQPGVLTGELFF
>.|TRBJ2-7|.|TRBV28
TGTGCCAGCTCGACCGGCTACTCCTACGAGCAGTACTTC
CASSTGYSYEQYF
>TRBD1|TRBJ1-1|few|TRBV28
TGTGCCAGCAGTCCCCTACAGGGGCCAAAAAAGCTAATGAACACTGAAGCTTTCTTT
CASSPLQGPKKLMNTEAFF
>TRBD2|TRBJ2-1|.|TRBV10-3
TGTGCCATCAGAGCTAGCGGGAGTTCGGAGAACTCCTACAATGAGCAGTTCTTC
CAIRASGSSENSYNEQFF
>.|TRBJ1-5|.|TRBV30
TGTGCCTGGAGTTTCATGGGGGGGGGACAGCCCCAGCATTTT
CAWSFMGGGQPQHF
>.|TRBJ1-6|.|TRBV5-5
TGTGCCAGCAGCTTGAGGACAACGGATAATTCACCCCTCCACTTT
CASSLRTTDNSPLHF
>.|TRBJ1-6|few|TRBV6-1
TGTGCCAGCAGTGCTTGGTCAGGCTTAGCACCCCTCCACTTT
CASSAWSGLAPLHF
>TRBD1|TRBJ1-5|.|TRBV30
TGTGCCTGGAGTGTAGGCACAGGGGGCAATCAGCCCCAGCATTTT
CAWSVGTGGNQPQHF
>.|TRBJ1-6|.|TRBV7-9
TGTGCCAGCAGCTTAACCGGGACGTGGGGGGGCAATTCACCCCTCCACTTT
CASSLTGTWGGNSPLHF
>.|TRBJ1-5|.|TRBV4-1
TGCGCCAGCAGCCAAGTAATAGCGAGGAGCAATCAGCCCCAGCATTTT
CASSQVIARSNQPQHF
>.|TRBJ2-1|.|TRBV19
TGTGCCAGTAGTATAGAAAGGACAGACTACAATGAGCAGTTCTTC
CASSIERTDYNEQFF
>.|TRBJ1-6|.|TRBV30
TGTGCCTGGACGGAGGGGGGGATCACCTATAATTCACCCCTCCACTTT
CAWTEGGITYNSPLHF
>TRBD2|TRBJ2-5|.|TRBV5-6
TGTGCCAGCAGCTCGACTAGCGTCCCCCAAGAGACCCAGTACTTC
CASSSTSVPQETQYF
>TRBD1|TRBJ2-7|.|TRBV5-1
TGCGCCAGCAGCTTGCTGACAGGGAGCTCCTACGAGCAGTACTTC
CASSLLTGSSYEQYF
>TRBD1|TRBJ2-1|.|TRBV27
TGTGCCAGCAGTTCATACCTGGGACAGGGGTACAATGAGCAGTTCTTC
CASSSYLGQGYNEQFF
>.|TRBJ1-1|.|TRBV2
TGTGCCAGCAATACTAGGGGGGCGAACACTGAAGCTTTCTTT
CASNTRGANTEAFF
>.|TRBJ1-2|.|TRBV2
TGTGCCAGCAGCTTGGGCGGGGGCTACACCTTC
CASSLGGGYTF
>.|TRBJ1-5|.|TRBV7-2
TGTGCCAGCAGCTTAGGGGGGACCTCTCCTTATCAGCCCCAGCATTTT
CASSLGGTSPYQPQHF
>.|TRBJ2-2|many|TRBV4-2
TGTGCCAGCAGCCCCGGGGAGCTGTTTTTT
CASSPGELFF
>.|TRBJ1-1|.|TRBV6-6
TGTGCCAGCAGTGACCCTGCGGCAGGGCACACTGAAGCTTTCTTT
CASSDPAAGHTEAFF
>.|TRBJ2-3|once|TRBV11-3
TGTGCCAGCAGCTCTAGAGGTGCAGATACGCAGTATTTT
CASSSRGADTQYF
>TRBD2|TRBJ2-3|.|TRBV5-1
TGCGCCAGCAGCTTGTCTCTAGCGGGGGAGACAGATACGCAGTATTTT
CASSLSLAGETDTQYF
>.|TRBJ1-5|.|TRBV6-6
TGTGCCAGCAGAGGGGCGGGGAACCGCAATCAGCCCCAGCATTTT
CASRGAGNRNQPQHF
>.|TRBJ1-6|few|TRBV7-2
TGTGCCAGCAGCTTAGTAGGGCAGGGTGGTTCACCCCTCCACTTT
CASSLVGQGGSPLHF
>.|TRBJ1-1|few|TRBV18
TGTGCCAGCTCACCACCGAAGGCCAGCGAAGACACTGAAGCTTTCTTT
CASSPPKASEDTEAFF
>.|TRBJ2-3|.|TRBV5-1
TGCGCCAGCAGCTTGGCTGGGGCTAGGGGCACAGATACGCAGTATTTT
CASSLAGARGTDTQYF
>.|TRBJ2-2|.|TRBV6-5
TGTGCCAGCAGTTACAGGGAGTGGAGTAACACCGGGGAGCTGTTTTTT
CASSYREWSNTGELFF
>TRBD1|TRBJ1-2|.|TRBV6-5
TGTGCCAGCAGTTGGGGAGATCAGGGGGCCTATGGCTACACCTTC
CASSWGDQGAYGYTF
>TRBD2|TRBJ2-1|.|TRBV19
TGTGCCAGCACAAGGGGGCTAGCGGGAGACAAGTTCTTC
CASTRGLAGDKFF
>TRBD1|TRBJ2-2|.|TRBV19
TGTGCCACCGGGACAGGGAACACCGGGGAGCTGTTTTTT
CATGTGNTGELFF
>.|TRBJ1-4|.|TRBV6-6
TGTGCCAGTGGACGCGGTGAAAAACTGTTTTTT
CASGRGEKLFF
>.|TRBJ2-7|few|TRBV12-2
TGTGCAAGTCGCTTACCGCACGGGGGGCGTTTGGCACCCTACGAGCAGTACTTC
CASRLPHGGRLAPYEQYF
>.|TRBJ1-1|few|TRBV14
TGTGCCAGCAGCCTTTTAGCGGGGAACACTGAAGCTTTCTTT
CASSLLAGNTEAFF
>.|TRBJ2-3|.|TRBV5-1
TGCGCCAGCAGCTTGGCTCGGACGGAGGATACGCAGTATTTT
CASSLARTEDTQYF
>TRBD1|TRBJ1-1|.|TRBV25-1
TGTGCCAGCAGTGGGACAGGGACGAACACTGAAGCTTTCTTT
CASSGTGTNTEAFF
>.|TRBJ2-5|.|TRBV7-2
TGTGCCAGCACCGAGGCCCCACTAGGGCGAGAGACCCAGTACTTC
CASTEAPLGRETQYF
>.|TRBJ2-5|.|TRBV18
TGTGCCAGCTCACCGGACAGAACCAAAGAGACCCAGTACTTC
CASSPDRTKETQYF
>TRBD2|TRBJ2-1|.|TRBV5-1
TGCGCCAGCTGCATTGCGGGAGGGCCGATCAATGAGCAGTTCTTC
CASCIAGGPINEQFF
>TRBD1|TRBJ2-7|.|TRBV27
TGTGCCAGCGGACAGGGGGCTCTTTCCTACGAGCAGTACTTC
CASGQGALSYEQYF
>.|TRBJ2-3|.|TRBV5-1
TGCGCCAGCAGCTTGGCCGGAGACAGCTACTTAGATACGCAGTATTTT
CASSLAGDSYLDTQYF
>.|TRBJ2-5|.|TRBV7-2
TGTGCCAGCAGCTTAGTAGGTAGCCGGGGGGAGACCCAGTACTTC
CASSLVGSRGETQYF